Shown below are 2 T cell receptor beta chains from a single sample sequenced in a study of CD8+ T cells in alopecia areata. RNA was isolated and reverse transcribed to cDNA, the sequencing template. Assay: immunoSEQ multiplex PCR; the TCRdb copy retains only in-frame clones and omits some. The table includes fewer than 250,000 clones, around 56% detected once. Treatment denoted: oral pan-JAK inhibitor, 5-10 mg twice daily. This sample comprised CD4+ T cells sorted from blood, obtained at week 4, from a patient treated with tofacitinib. The receptors shown here come from a human donor with alopecia areata.

The chain carries TRBV29-1 and TRBJ2-7; 9 bases line up with TRBD1. The CDR3 contains 11 residues. Germline V lookup: CDR1 SQVTM, CDR2 ANQGSEA. The ends lost 2 bases at V and 12 bases at J; junction bases unmatched: 5. This CDR3 is CSVEKGQGLYF. In nucleotides, the CDR3 is TGCAGCGTTGAAAAGGGACAGGGTTTGTACTTC.

This clone was counted between two and nine times. V is TRBV6-1 and J is TRBJ2-2; tentatively, D is TRBD1 or TRBD2 (5 bases each). There are 13 residues in the CDR3. Germline V CDR1 and CDR2: MNHNS, SASEGT. V was clipped by 8 bases and J by 0 bases, with 7 bases between them. For the CDR3, the DNA is TGTGCCAGCGGGACCGCGAACACCGGGGAGCTGTTTTTT. Protein: CASGTANTGELFF.